This entry features one T cell receptor beta chain sequence. Antigen: not known. Germline V CDR1 and CDR2: LNHDA, SQIVND (reference sequence). The CDR3 consists of 17 residues. The V gene lost 5 bases and the J gene lost 0 bases, with 14 bases spanning the gap. Specified time point: cycle 4 day 1 (C4D1), after more than 5 weeks of nivolumab. All patients experienced relapse after autologous stem cell transplantation, and brentuximab vedotin exposure was variable. TCRdb's table, derived via immunoSEQ multiplex PCR, lists solely in-frame clones and lacks some. The repertoire consists of about 64,000 clones, with 85% to 95% occurring once and the leading ten covering 6.5% to 9.5%. The data originate from a study of PD-1 blockade in classical Hodgkin lymphoma. The overall study: Nivolumab dosed at 3 mg/kg went to patients intravenously every 2 weeks. Overall study results and limits: Reported baseline diversity: healthy donors highest, relapsed/refractory patients lowest. Similar baseline diversity was found in complete responders and newly diagnosed patients. By C4D1, diversity of CD4+ TCRs had risen significantly, whereas that of CD8+ TCRs had not.

The J gene is TRBJ2-6, the V gene TRBV19, with no clear D. This TCR was recovered from a human donor with classical Hodgkin lymphoma. The starting material was peripheral blood mononuclear cells (PBMCs), obtained before the fourth cycle of nivolumab. The CDR3 nucleotides are TGTGCCAGTAGTCCTAGAGGCAGAAGCTCTGGGGCCAACGTCCTGACTTTC. It encodes CASSPRGRSSGANVLTF.